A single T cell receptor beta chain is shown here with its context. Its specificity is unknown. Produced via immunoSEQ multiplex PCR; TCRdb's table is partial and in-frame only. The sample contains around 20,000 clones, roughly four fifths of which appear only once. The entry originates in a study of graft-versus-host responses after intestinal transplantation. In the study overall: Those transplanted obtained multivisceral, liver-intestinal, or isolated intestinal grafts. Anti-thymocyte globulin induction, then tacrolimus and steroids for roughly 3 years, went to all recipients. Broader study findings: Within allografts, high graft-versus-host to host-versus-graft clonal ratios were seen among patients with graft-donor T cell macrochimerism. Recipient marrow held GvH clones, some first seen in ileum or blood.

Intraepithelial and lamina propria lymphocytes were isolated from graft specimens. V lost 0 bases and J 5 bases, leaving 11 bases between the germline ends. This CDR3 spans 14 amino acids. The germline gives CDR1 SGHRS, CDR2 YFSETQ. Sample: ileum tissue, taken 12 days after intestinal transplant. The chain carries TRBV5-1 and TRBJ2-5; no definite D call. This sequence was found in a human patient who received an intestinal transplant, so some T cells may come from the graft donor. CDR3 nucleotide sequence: TGCGCCAGCAGCTTGGACCCGGTGAGGGAGACCCAGTACTTC. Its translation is CASSLDPVRETQYF.